This T cell receptor (beta chain) was captured in a study of shared clonotypes between healthy human individuals. Under the authors' procedure: From ImmunoSEQ came sequences covering only the junction and carrying no quality scores, so filtering differed. TCRdb's table, derived via immunoSEQ multiplex PCR, lists solely in-frame clones and lacks some. V, J and clone size were drawn from that table, and D and trimming were deduced from the DNA. Among about 1.9 million clones, roughly 95% were seen once, and the ten largest hold approximately 1.7%. Study results and caveats: As a rule, naive subsets had a larger estimated richness than memory subsets. Approximately 4.6% of naive CD4 clonotypes were common to several donors. Relative to their counterparts shared across all four donors, non-shared clonotypes exhibited diminished generation probabilities.

For this clone: Its antigen is currently unknown.

Naive-designated CD8 cells lacked CD45RO, were positively enriched for CCR7, and omitted terminally differentiated effector memory CD45RA+ cells. The V end lost 0 bases, the J end lost 4 bases, and 14 bases lay between the germline ends. The CDR3 is 15 amino acids. Per germline, CDR1 SGHTS and CDR2 YDEGEE. The V gene is TRBV5-8, the J gene TRBJ2-7; D might be TRBD1 (5 bases). Input material: naive CD8+ T cells from PBMCs. The clonotype originates from a man aged 18 to 30 in good health. Some clones in this sample may be carry-over from other donors' samples. The CDR3 is CASSLAVGRAYEQYF. The CDR3 region has the DNA TGTGCCAGCAGCTTGGCAGTGGGCAGGGCGTACGAGCAGTACTTC. Supplemented by reference TRBV5-8 and TRBJ2-7, the full variable domain reads EAGVTQSPTHLIKTRGQQATLRCSPISGHTSVYWYQQALGLGLQFLLWYDEGEERNRGNFPPRFSGRQFPNYSSELNVNALELEDSALYLCASSLAVGRAYEQYFGPGTRLTVT.